The next 11 T cell receptor beta chains were all read from a single sample in a study of shared clonotypes between healthy human individuals. The naive CD8 subset, CD45RO-negative cells positively selected for CCR7, excluded terminally differentiated effector memory CD45RA+ cells. Generated by immunoSEQ multiplex PCR, the TCRdb table keeps only in-frame clones and is missing some. In the table there are about 2.2 million clones, 93% of which are singletons. The specimen was naive CD8+ T cells from PBMCs. Receptors originate from a young man in good health. Some clones in this sample may be carry-over from other donors' samples.

The chain carries TRBV30 and TRBJ2-1; 9 nucleotides line up with TRBD1. The CDR3 covers 15 residues. Germline assignment: CDR1 GTSNPN and CDR2 SVGIG (reference sequence). V lost 3 bases, J lost 8 bases, and 11 bases stayed unmatched. In nucleotides, the CDR3 is TGTGCCTGGAGATTGGACAGGGGAGGATTAGATGAGCAGTTCTTC. This gives the protein CAWRLDRGGLDEQFF.

CDR3 nucleotides: TGTGCCAGCAGCTTGGGGGCGACTAGCGGATTCAATGAGCAGTTCTTC. Translated, it gives CASSLGATSGFNEQFF. The chain has TRBV7-2 and TRBJ2-1; 9 bases align to TRBD2. The trim removed 3 bases at V and 6 bases at J, leaving 9 bases unmatched. Germline loops: CDR1 SGHTA, CDR2 FQGNSA. The CDR3 totals 16 residues.

The V gene is TRBV27, the J gene TRBJ1-2; a weak D match, TRBD1 (5 bases). The CDR3 spans 14 residues. The germline V gene encodes CDR1 MNHEY and CDR2 SMNVEV (reference sequence). The V end was cut by 5 bases, the J end by 7 bases, with 17 bases between. This chain's CDR3 is CASSGTTPLSGYTF. CDR3 nucleotide sequence: TGTGCCAGCAGTGGGACGACACCCCTTTCTGGCTACACCTTC.

The rearrangement joins TRBV2 to TRBJ1-5; D not resolved. This CDR3 is 16 amino acids long. Trimming stripped 6 bases from V and 1 base from J, with 16 bases between. Germline CDR1 and CDR2: SNHLY and FYNNEI. Written as DNA, the CDR3 is TGTGCCAGCAGCGACGGGCCGGCGGGAAGCAATCAGCCCCAGCATTTT. Protein product: CASSDGPAGSNQPQHF.

The chain has TRBV9 and TRBJ1-5, with no clear D. CDR1 and CDR2 from the germline V gene are SGDLS and YYNGEE. CDR3 length: 15 residues. Deletions cut 4 bases from V and 7 bases from J, with 18 bases between. CDR3 sequence: CASSPDGGSGQPQHF. CDR3 coding DNA: TGTGCCAGCAGCCCCGACGGAGGGTCCGGGCAGCCCCAGCATTTT.

The chain links TRBV28 to TRBJ2-3; D remains unclear. The CDR3 has 13 residues. Germline CDR1 and CDR2: MDHEN and SYDVKM. V dropped 6 bases and J dropped 5 bases, with 12 bases sitting between them. Here the CDR3 reads CASRIPTGDTQYF. CDR3 coding DNA: TGTGCCAGCAGAATCCCTACCGGAGATACGCAGTATTTT.

J is TRBJ1-5 and V is TRBV19; tentatively, D is TRBD1 (5 bases). Germline-derived CDR1 and CDR2 are LNHDA and SQIVND (reference sequence). Trimming removed 3 bases from V and 0 bases from J, with 12 bases in between. The CDR3 has 16 residues. The CDR3 region has the DNA TGTGCCAGTAGTATCCGGGGCACTTATAGCAATCAGCCCCAGCATTTT. Amino acid sequence: CASSIRGTYSNQPQHF.

The gene calls are TRBV5-8 and TRBJ2-7, with no clear D. The CDR3 extends over 15 amino acids. Per germline, CDR1 SGHTS and CDR2 YDEGEE. The ends were cut back, 0 bases at V and 5 bases at J, with 15 bases in the middle. The CDR3 bases are TGTGCCAGCAGCTTGGTATTTGGCAGGCGTGACGAGCAGTACTTC. Its translation: CASSLVFGRRDEQYF.

J is TRBJ2-7 and V is TRBV11-1; perhaps TRBD2 as D (6 bases). V was cut by 2 bases and J by 6 bases, with 17 bases left in between. This CDR3 comprises 15 residues. The germline V gene encodes CDR1 SGHAT and CDR2 FQDESV (reference sequence). The CDR3 here is CASSLFPTSSPEQYF. CDR3 bases: TGTGCCAGCAGCTTATTCCCCACTAGCTCTCCCGAGCAGTACTTC. Filled out from reference TRBV11-1 and TRBJ2-7, the complete variable domain reads EAEVAQSPRYKITEKSQAVAFWCDPISGHATLYWYRQILGQGPELLVQFQDESVVDDSQLPKDRFSAERLKGVDSTLKIQPAELGDSAMYLCASSLFPTSSPEQYFGPGTRLTVT.

This clone was seen a single time. The chain links TRBV5-4 to TRBJ2-1; 14 bases agree with TRBD2. CDR3 length equals 17 residues. Germline-derived CDR1 and CDR2 are SGHNT and YYREEE (reference sequence). V gave up 6 bases and J gave up 9 bases; unmatched junction bases: 14. CDR3: CASTNKPGLAGVGEQFF. In nucleotides, the CDR3 is TGTGCCAGCACCAACAAACCGGGACTAGCGGGAGTTGGTGAGCAGTTCTTC.

The chain recombines TRBV4-2 with TRBJ2-1; D is uncertain. The CDR3 is 13 amino acids. In germline, CDR1 is LGHNA, CDR2 YNFKEQ. V was shortened by 4 bases and J by 9 bases, with 13 bases between the two germline ends. CDR3 sequence (DNA): TGTGCCAGCAGCCCACTCGAGGCGGTTGAGCAGTTCTTC. Protein product: CASSPLEAVEQFF.